One sample yielded the 21 T cell receptor beta chains listed below, sequenced in a study of blood T cells in healthy people across ages. A second PCR of 7 to 11 cycles used a sample-barcoded 5' primer and a J-beta primer mix. TCRdb recomputed calls from the 5' RACE reads with MiXCR, one row per CDR3 protein. The sample contains more than 750,000 distinct CDR3 sequences, roughly 29% of which appear only once. The same sample was also used in a study of T cells of mothers and their children.

Material: blood. These receptors were taken from a middle-aged woman in good health.

This clonotype was seen just once. The chain joins TRBV20-1 to TRBJ2-5, with 9 bases that match TRBD2. The V gene end was trimmed by 7 bases and the J gene end by 3 bases; junction bases not matched to a gene: 6. The CDR3 is made up of 13 amino acids. In germline, CDR1 is DFQATT, CDR2 SNEGSKA (reference sequence). For the CDR3, the DNA is TGCAGTGGTCGGGCTAGCGGGAAAGAGACCCAGTACTTC. It specifies CSGRASGKETQYF.

This clonotype was counted ten times or more. The V gene is TRBV5-1, the J gene TRBJ2-4; D gene uncertain. V shed 1 base and J shed 6 bases, with 8 bases lying between them. This CDR3 has 13 residues. Germline V lookup: CDR1 SGHRS, CDR2 YFSETQ. Here the CDR3 reads CASSLSGGNIQYF. The CDR3 DNA reads as TGCGCCAGCAGCTTGTCAGGTGGAAACATTCAGTACTTC.

The CDR3 coding sequence is TGCGCCAGCAGCCAAGGGGACTACCTCCAAGAGACCCAGTACTTC. Amino acid sequence: CASSQGDYLQETQYF. The chain uses TRBV4-3 and TRBJ2-5; 7 nucleotides align to TRBD2. This CDR3 is built from 15 residues. From germline, CDR1 is LGHNA and CDR2 YSLEER. The V segment lost 1 base and the J segment 1 base; nucleotides outside the gene matches: 3.

This clonotype appeared a single time. One end of the junction is discordant with germline, which a read error may explain. V and J are TRBV13 and TRBJ2-1, with D possibly TRBD2 on 6 matching bases. The CDR3 is 12 residues long. Germline V CDR1 and CDR2: PRHDT, FYEKMQ (reference sequence). For the CDR3, the DNA is TGTGCCGGCAGTCGGGACTCTCCCGAGCAGTTCTTC. Protein product: CAGSRDSPEQFF.

This clonotype has at least ten counts. The J gene is TRBJ2-7, the V gene TRBV11-2; D call uncertain. Trimming removed 1 base at V and 0 bases at J, with 7 bases between. The CDR3 spans 14 residues. Germline-derived CDR1 and CDR2 are SGHAT and FQNNGV. The CDR3 reads CASSLVRSSYEQYF. CDR3 DNA: TGTGCCAGCAGCTTAGTCAGGAGCTCCTACGAGCAGTACTTC.

This sequence joins TRBV28 and TRBJ2-7; D unresolved. The CDR3 spans 14 residues. Germline lookup yields CDR1 MDHEN and CDR2 SYDVKM. Between the trimmed V and J ends, which lost 9 bases and 7 bases, there was a span of 22 bases. CDR3 sequence: CASRLMVWSREQYF. CDR3 nucleotides: TGTGCCAGTAGGTTGATGGTATGGTCGCGGGAGCAGTACTTC.

This clonotype was observed a few times. The chain recombines TRBV29-1 with TRBJ2-5, with D perhaps assigned TRBD1 or TRBD2 (6 bases each). V dropped 0 bases and J dropped 2 bases, with 10 bases sitting between them. CDR3 length: 14 residues. In germline, CDR1 is SQVTM, CDR2 ANQGSEA. This CDR3 reads CSVEDRRGQETQYF. The CDR3 DNA follows: TGCAGCGTTGAAGATAGGAGGGGGCAAGAGACCCAGTACTTC.

As to this clonotype: The junction and the germline gene differ at one end; a read error may be behind it. The chain links TRBV7-2 to TRBJ2-2; D is possibly TRBD2 (5 bases). Germline loops: CDR1 SGHTA, CDR2 FQGNSA. CDR3 length equals 15 residues. The CDR3: CASSLSQTNTGEPFF. Here the CDR3 DNA reads TGTGCCAGCAGCTTGAGTCAGACGAACACCGGGGAGCCGTTTTTT.

V and J are TRBV3-1 and TRBJ2-1; no reliable D call. Trimming took 4 bases from V and 8 from J, leaving 12 bases between them. This CDR3 contains 13 residues. Germline V gene data show CDR1 as LGHDT and CDR2 as YNNKEL (reference sequence). The CDR3 DNA reads as TGTGCCAGCAGCCTGGTCGGGTACGATGAGCAGTTCTTC. Translating gives CASSLVGYDEQFF.

A note on this clonotype: This sequence may be a read error, since a much larger clone differs from it by one base. This chain uses TRBV2 with TRBJ2-5; 7 nucleotides line up with TRBD1. Germline-derived CDR1 and CDR2 are SNHLY and FYNNEI. CDR3 length equals 13 residues. The CDR3 here is CAGSGARGETQYF. DNA of the CDR3: TGTGCCGGCAGTGGGGCCAGGGGGGAGACCCAGTACTTC.

This clonotype was detected only a few times. This rearrangement joins TRBV20-1 to TRBJ2-1; D ambiguous. The V end lost 3 bases, the J end lost 4 bases, and 10 bases lay between the germline ends. Germline CDR1 reads DFQATT; CDR2 reads SNEGSKA (reference sequence). CDR3 length: 13 residues. CDR3 residues: CSARVLRYNEQFF. CDR3 in DNA: TGCAGTGCTAGGGTGCTCAGGTACAATGAGCAGTTCTTC.

This clonotype appeared a few times. Being one base from a much bigger clone, this may be a read error. This chain connects TRBV28 to TRBJ2-5; D is undetermined. This CDR3 region has 14 residues. V lost 1 base, J lost 4 bases, and 10 bases lay in between. Looked up from germline, CDR1 is MDHEN and CDR2 is SYDVKM. The CDR3 sequence: CASSLYQNRETQYF. As DNA, the CDR3 is TGTGCCAGCAGTTTATACCAGAACCGAGAGACCCAGTACTTC.

This clonotype was seen repeatedly, ten times or more. This chain joins TRBV4-2 and TRBJ2-7; the D gene could be TRBD1 or TRBD2 (5 bases each). Deletions cut 2 bases from V and 6 bases from J, with 17 bases between. Germline assignment: CDR1 LGHNA and CDR2 YNFKEQ. This CDR3 is built from 15 residues. In DNA form, the CDR3 reads TGTGCCAGCAGCCAATCGACCGATAGTGGGGGCGAGCAGTACTTC. Amino acids: CASSQSTDSGGEQYF.

With regard to this clonotype: An end of the junction does not agree with germline; a read error may underlie this. The chain couples TRBV28 to TRBJ2-5, with D perhaps assigned TRBD1 or TRBD2 (5 bases each). The length of the CDR3 is 15 residues. CDR1 is MDHEN and CDR2 is SYDVKM in the germline V gene. The CDR3 DNA is TGTGCCGGCAGTTTATGGGGGTCATCGCAAGAGACCCAGTACTTC. Translated: CAGSLWGSSQETQYF.

Turning to this clonotype: This may come from a read error, since a much larger clone is one base off. The chain uses TRBV4-1 and TRBJ2-1, with 7 nucleotides matching TRBD2. V lost 2 bases to trimming and J lost 4 bases; unmatched junction nucleotides: 11. This CDR3 has 17 residues. The germline V gene encodes CDR1 MGHRA and CDR2 YSYEKL. The CDR3, as DNA: TGCGCCAGCAGCCAACCCAGGACTAGACAGACATACAATGAGCAGTTCTTC. Translation gives CASSQPRTRQTYNEQFF.

The genes are TRBV12-3 or TRBV12-4 and TRBJ1-1, with D uncertain. V was shortened by 5 bases and J by 3 bases, with 13 bases between the two germline ends. This CDR3 region has 14 residues. The CDR3 is CASSQRRQDTEAFF. The CDR3 DNA reads TGTGCCAGCAGTCAAAGGCGGCAAGACACTGAAGCTTTCTTT.

This clonotype was seen a few times. This chain connects TRBV2 to TRBJ1-1, with TRBD1 as a possible D gene (6 bases). Germline CDR1 and CDR2: SNHLY and FYNNEI. The CDR3 extends over 14 amino acids. Trimming stripped 9 bases from V and 2 bases from J, with 16 bases between. CDR3 residues: CASRQVLINTEAFF. The CDR3, as DNA: TGTGCCAGTAGACAGGTCCTGATCAACACTGAAGCTTTCTTT.

The chain has TRBV7-2 and TRBJ2-3; D might be TRBD1 or TRBD2, each matching 6 bases. CDR1 and CDR2 (germline): SGHTA, FQGNSA. V lost 6 bases to trimming and J lost 2 bases, with 9 bases between them. CDR3 length: 13 residues. The CDR3 sequence is CASRRGLTDTQYF. CDR3 nucleotides: TGTGCCAGCAGACGGGGGCTCACAGATACGCAGTATTTT.

The table lists this clonotype with a few counts. The chain is built from TRBV27 and TRBJ1-5; D is unresolved. The V gene lost 3 bases and the J gene lost 5 bases, with 8 bases spanning the gap. CDR1 is MNHEY and CDR2 is SMNVEV in the germline V gene (reference sequence). This CDR3 contains 13 residues. The CDR3 here is CASSFGWDQPQHF. CDR3 coding DNA: TGTGCCAGCAGTTTTGGGTGGGATCAGCCCCAGCATTTT.

On this clonotype itself: A read error may be the cause here, since a much bigger clone is one base away. The CDR3 bases are TGTGTCAGCAGCTTAAAAGCAGGGGGCATGACCAAAAACATTCAGTACTTC. This sequence encodes CVSSLKAGGMTKNIQYF. The chain carries TRBV7-3 and TRBJ2-4; 8 bases agree with TRBD1. Germline CDR1 reads SGHTA; CDR2 reads FQGTGA. This CDR3 comprises 17 residues.

This clonotype was counted at least ten times. The V gene is TRBV20-1, the J gene TRBJ2-6, with 9 bases that match TRBD2. Germline lookup yields CDR1 DFQATT and CDR2 SNEGSKA (reference sequence). J was trimmed by 0 bases and V by 2 bases; bases with no gene match: 8. This CDR3 has 18 residues. CDR3 nucleotides: TGCAGTGCTAGAAGGCCTTTAGCGGGGGACTCTGGGGCCAACGTCCTGACTTTC. Protein sequence: CSARRPLAGDSGANVLTF.